A selection of T cell receptor beta chains follows, all from one sample in a study of radiotherapy plus CTLA-4 blockade in lung cancer. The repertoire was sequenced with immunoSEQ multiplex PCR; TCRdb's copy has only in-frame clones and lacks some. The sample has about 98,000 clones, about 81% seen once. The specimen was peripheral blood, collected from a patient treated with radiotherapy plus ipilimumab. All receptors derive from a human donor with non-small cell lung cancer who had a partial response to radiotherapy plus ipilimumab. CDR3s leave out the opening cysteine and the closing phenylalanine or tryptophan. The order of the fields is V gene, J gene, CDR3 protein.

>TRBV7-9|TRBJ2-1
ASIHSGSRNEQF
>TRBV7-2|TRBJ1-2
ASSLGQGVYGYT
>TRBV2|TRBJ1-5
ARGRTANQPQH
>TRBV27|TRBJ2-7
ASIPFRGSKQYEQY
>TRBV7-8|TRBJ2-7
ASSLRTGPYEQY
>TRBV11-3|TRBJ1-5
ASSPDRGYQPQH
>TRBV7-9|TRBJ2-3
ASSPERTGPSTDTQY
>TRBV19|TRBJ1-5
ASSMGRLNQPQH
>TRBV5-6|TRBJ2-1
ASSAGLYNEQF
>TRBV28|TRBJ1-5
ASSLVVRNSPNQPQH
>TRBV5-4|TRBJ2-7
ASSLGGTPYEQY
>TRBV19|TRBJ2-2
ASRSGTTNTGELF
>TRBV29-1|TRBJ1-1
SVIRGANEAF
>TRBV29-1|TRBJ2-1
STLRAGGTSGQRNEQF
>TRBV19|TRBJ2-3
ASRTSGITDTQY
>TRBV28|TRBJ2-7
ASSGDPSFQLEY
>TRBV6-1|TRBJ1-2
ASSETGGRGYT
>TRBV30|TRBJ2-1
AWSVRAVTYNEQF
>TRBV28|TRBJ1-5
ASSLPGNGYQPQH
>TRBV9|TRBJ2-1
ASSVSGSSYNEQF
>TRBV5-5|TRBJ2-2
ASSSGTSDTTGELF
>TRBV19|TRBJ1-2
ASSMETGIRDGYT
>TRBV29-1|TRBJ1-1
SVGTGENTEAF
>TRBV4-2|TRBJ2-7
ASSSASGFYEQY
>TRBV19|TRBJ2-1
ASSISGTGVSGEQF
>TRBV7-3|TRBJ2-1
ASRPGSGDEQF
>TRBV5-1|TRBJ2-7
ASSFSGTGYEQY
>TRBV5-1|TRBJ1-5
ASSLIQGARRDNQPQH
>TRBV7-9|TRBJ2-1
ASSLAGTTNEQF
>TRBV6-1|TRBJ2-3
ASRPGTGPKDTQY
>TRBV7-6|TRBJ2-1
ASSFRAGGNEQF
>TRBV30|TRBJ1-5
AWSATGGRGPQH
>TRBV28|TRBJ1-4
ASSLRQGLNEKLF
>TRBV4-1|TRBJ2-1
ASSQRQHPSPYNEQF
>TRBV27|TRBJ1-5
ASSPTVPYQPQH
>TRBV4-1|TRBJ2-7
ASSQDWTSGGKKY
>TRBV27|TRBJ2-7
ASSRDSLSSYEQY
>TRBV27|TRBJ1-1
ASSAYNQRGGEAF
>TRBV10-3|TRBJ2-5
AISMGQHQETQY
>TRBV11-2|TRBJ2-3
ASSFQAGGTSGMQY
>TRBV18|TRBJ2-1
ASSPPIGLAGSNEQF
>TRBV5-1|TRBJ1-2
ASSVATGSGYT
>TRBV18|TRBJ2-7
ASSPGQGPSYEQY
>TRBV12-5|TRBJ2-1
ASSRTSTAYNEQF
>TRBV7-2|TRBJ2-3
ASSPRGSGTDTQY
>TRBV28|TRBJ2-1
ASSFTLSSYNEQF
>TRBV9|TRBJ1-1
ASSTDTNTEAF
>TRBV19|TRBJ1-5
ASTGTGIRQPQH
>TRBV5-1|TRBJ2-7
ASSSETGRPYEQY
>TRBV28|TRBJ2-5
ASSLRTGPDETQY